This T cell receptor beta chain was retrieved from a study of cytomegalovirus exposure and HLA in healthy donors. Study results and limitations: According to the study, roughly 160 TCR beta chains were cytomegalovirus-associated. Per published reports, the classifier diagnosed cytomegalovirus status with high specificity and sensitivity.

Here immunoSEQ multiplex PCR was the method, and the copy in TCRdb shows in-frame clones only, minus some. The sample yields about 130,000 clones, 80% to 90% seen once. The donors were members of the validation cohort, which comprised 90 to 150 subjects and was separate from the first cohort of 666 subjects. As to this clone: Its target is not known.

The CDR3 has 11 residues. Germline values: CDR1 GTSNPN, CDR2 SVGIG (reference sequence). The V and J ends lost 2 bases and 6 bases respectively, with 8 bases between them. The chain uses TRBV30 and TRBJ2-7; D unresolved. The clonotype comes from a woman aged 18-35 years in good health and CMV-seronegative. Material: PBMCs. The CDR3 nucleotides read TGTGCCTGGAGTACCCCGGTCGAGCAGTACTTC. It translates to CAWSTPVEQYF.